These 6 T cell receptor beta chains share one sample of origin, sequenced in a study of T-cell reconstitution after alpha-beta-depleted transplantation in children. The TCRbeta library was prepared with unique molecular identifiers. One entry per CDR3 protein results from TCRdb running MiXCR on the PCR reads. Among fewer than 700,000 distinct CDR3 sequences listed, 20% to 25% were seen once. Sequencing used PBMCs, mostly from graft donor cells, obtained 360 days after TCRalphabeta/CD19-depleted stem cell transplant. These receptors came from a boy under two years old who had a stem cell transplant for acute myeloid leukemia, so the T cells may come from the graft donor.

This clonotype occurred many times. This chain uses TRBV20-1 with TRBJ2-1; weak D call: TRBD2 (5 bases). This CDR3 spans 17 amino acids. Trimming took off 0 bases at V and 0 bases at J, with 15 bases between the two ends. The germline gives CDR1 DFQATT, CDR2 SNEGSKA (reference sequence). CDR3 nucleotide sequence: TGCAGTGCTAGAGAGGGTGGTAGACTAAGCTCCTACAATGAGCAGTTCTTC. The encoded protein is CSAREGGRLSSYNEQFF.

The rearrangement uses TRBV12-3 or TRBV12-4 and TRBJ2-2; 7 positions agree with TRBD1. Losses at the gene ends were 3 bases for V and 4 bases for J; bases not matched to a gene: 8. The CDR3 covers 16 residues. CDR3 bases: TGTGCCAGCAGTTTGGGGGACAGAACCTTCACCGGGGAGCTGTTTTTT. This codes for CASSLGDRTFTGELFF.

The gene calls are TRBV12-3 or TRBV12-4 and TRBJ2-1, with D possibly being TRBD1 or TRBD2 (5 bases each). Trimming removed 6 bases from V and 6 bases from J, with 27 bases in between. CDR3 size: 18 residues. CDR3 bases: TGTGCCAGCAGCCCCGGGACGGCCGAGATGTTCACGTTCAATGAGCAGTTCTTC. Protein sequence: CASSPGTAEMFTFNEQFF.

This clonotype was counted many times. CDR3 sequence: CASSYVAGYTDTQYF. The CDR3 DNA reads as TGTGCCAGCAGTTATGTGGCGGGCTACACAGATACGCAGTATTTT. The chain is built from TRBV12-3 or TRBV12-4 and TRBJ2-3; tentative D call: TRBD2 (5 bases). The CDR3 consists of 15 residues. Trimming removed 4 bases from V and 2 bases from J, with 13 bases in between.

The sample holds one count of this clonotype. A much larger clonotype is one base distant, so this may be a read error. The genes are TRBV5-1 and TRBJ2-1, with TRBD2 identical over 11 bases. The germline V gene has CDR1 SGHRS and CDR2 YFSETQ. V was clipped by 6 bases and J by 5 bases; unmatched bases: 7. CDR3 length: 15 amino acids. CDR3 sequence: CASTPSGGRNNEQFF. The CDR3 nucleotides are TGCGCCAGCACCCCTAGCGGGGGGCGAAACAATGAGCAGTTCTTC.

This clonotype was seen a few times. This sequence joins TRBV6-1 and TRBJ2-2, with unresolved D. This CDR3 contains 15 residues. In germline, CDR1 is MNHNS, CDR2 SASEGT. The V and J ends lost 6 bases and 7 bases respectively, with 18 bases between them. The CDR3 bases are TGTGCCAGCAGCGACGGGCGAGTCAAGGGCGGGGAGCTGTTTTTT. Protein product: CASSDGRVKGGELFF.